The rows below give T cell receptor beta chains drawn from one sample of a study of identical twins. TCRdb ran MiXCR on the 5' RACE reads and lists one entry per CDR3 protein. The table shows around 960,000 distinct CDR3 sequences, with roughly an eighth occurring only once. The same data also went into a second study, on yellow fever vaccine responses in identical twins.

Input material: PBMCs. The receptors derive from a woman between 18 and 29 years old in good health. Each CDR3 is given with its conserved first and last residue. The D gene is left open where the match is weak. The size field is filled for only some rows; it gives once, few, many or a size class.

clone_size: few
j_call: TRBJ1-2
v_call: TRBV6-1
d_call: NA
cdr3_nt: TGTGCCAGCAGTGAGGCGACGTCTGGTGGCTACACCTTC
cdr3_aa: CASSEATSGGYTF

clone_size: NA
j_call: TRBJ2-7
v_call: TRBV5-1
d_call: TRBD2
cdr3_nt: TGCGCCAGCAGCTTGGTAAGGACTAGCGGGGGGGGCTCCTACGAGCAGTACTTC
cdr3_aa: CASSLVRTSGGGSYEQYF

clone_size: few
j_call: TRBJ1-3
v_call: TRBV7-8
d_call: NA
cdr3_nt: TGTGCCAGCAGCACCCCAGGGATACCCTTGAACACCATATATTTT
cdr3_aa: CASSTPGIPLNTIYF

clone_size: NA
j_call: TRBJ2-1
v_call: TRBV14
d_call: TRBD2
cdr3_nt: TGTGCCAGCAGCCCTTACGGGACTAGCGGGAGGGGTGAGCAGTTCTTC
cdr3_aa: CASSPYGTSGRGEQFF

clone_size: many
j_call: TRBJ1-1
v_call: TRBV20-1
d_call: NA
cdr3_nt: TGCACCCCCGGGGGGGGGGCGTACACTGAAGCTTTCTTT
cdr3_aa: CTPGGGAYTEAFF

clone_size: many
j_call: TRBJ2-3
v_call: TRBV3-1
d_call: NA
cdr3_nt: TGTGCCAGCAGTAGACGCACAGATACGCAGTATTTT
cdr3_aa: CASSRRTDTQYF

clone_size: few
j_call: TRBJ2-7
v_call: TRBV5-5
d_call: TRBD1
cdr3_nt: TGTGCCAGCAGCTCGGGACAGGGGAGAACCTACGAGCAGTACTTC
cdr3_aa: CASSSGQGRTYEQYF

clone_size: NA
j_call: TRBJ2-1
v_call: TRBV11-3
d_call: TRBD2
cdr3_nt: TGTGCCAGCAGCTCGACGGGAGGCCCGTGGAATGAGCAGTTCTTC
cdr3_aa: CASSSTGGPWNEQFF

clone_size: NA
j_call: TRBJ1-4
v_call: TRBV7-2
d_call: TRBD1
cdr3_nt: TGTGCCAGCAGCTTTAGGACAGGTCCGAATGAAAAACTGTTTTTT
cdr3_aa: CASSFRTGPNEKLFF

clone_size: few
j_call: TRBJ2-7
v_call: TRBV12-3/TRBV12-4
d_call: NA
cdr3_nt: TGTGCCAGCAGTTTAGACCCCGATGGGTACGAGCAGTACTTC
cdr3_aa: CASSLDPDGYEQYF

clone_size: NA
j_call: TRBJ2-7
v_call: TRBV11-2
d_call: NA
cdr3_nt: TGTGCCAGCAGCCCCACTAGCCTTAGTTCAGATTTCGTCTACGAGCAGTACTTC
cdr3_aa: CASSPTSLSSDFVYEQYF

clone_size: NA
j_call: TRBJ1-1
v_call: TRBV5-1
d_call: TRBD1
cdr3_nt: TGCGCCAGCAGCTTGGGTAGTGGACAGGGGAGTGAAGCTTTCTTT
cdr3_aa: CASSLGSGQGSEAFF

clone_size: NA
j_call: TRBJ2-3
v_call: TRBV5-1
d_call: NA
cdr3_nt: TGCGCCAGCAGCGAGACTAGGGGGGCCGATACGCAGTATTTT
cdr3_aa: CASSETRGADTQYF

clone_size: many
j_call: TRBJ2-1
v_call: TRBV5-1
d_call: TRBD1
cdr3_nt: TGCGCCAGCAGGGGGACAGCTTACAATGAGCAGTTCTTC
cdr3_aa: CASRGTAYNEQFF

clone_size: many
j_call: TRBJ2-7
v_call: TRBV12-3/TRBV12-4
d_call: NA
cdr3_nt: TGTGCCAGCAGTACAAGTCACGGTACCTACGAGCAGTACTTC
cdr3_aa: CASSTSHGTYEQYF

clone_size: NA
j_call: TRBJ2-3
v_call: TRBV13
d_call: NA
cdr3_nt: TGTGCCAGCACCAAGACAGGACCCTCGTTGACGCCTCGCACAGATACGCAGTATTTT
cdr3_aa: CASTKTGPSLTPRTDTQYF

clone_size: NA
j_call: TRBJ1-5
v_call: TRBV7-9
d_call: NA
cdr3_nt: TGTGCCAGCAGCCCGGACAGCCTACATCAGCCCCAGCATTTT
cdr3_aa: CASSPDSLHQPQHF

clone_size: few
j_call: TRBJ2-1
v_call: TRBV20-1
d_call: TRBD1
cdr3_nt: TGCAGTGCTAGAACACAGGGGGCGCGCAATGAGCAGTTCTTC
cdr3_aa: CSARTQGARNEQFF

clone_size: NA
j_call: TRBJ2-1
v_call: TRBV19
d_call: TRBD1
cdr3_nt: TGTGCCAGTAGTATATTTGGTAGTAAGACAGGGATCAATGAGCAGTTCTTC
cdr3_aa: CASSIFGSKTGINEQFF

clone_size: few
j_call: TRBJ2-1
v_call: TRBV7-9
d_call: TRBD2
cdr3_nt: TGTGCCAGCAGCTTATACCTAGCGGGCATGGATGAGCAGTTCTTC
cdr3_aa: CASSLYLAGMDEQFF

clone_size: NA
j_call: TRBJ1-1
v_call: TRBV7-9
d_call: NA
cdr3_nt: TGTGCCCCTACCCAAGACATGAACACTGAAGCTTTCTTT
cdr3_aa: CAPTQDMNTEAFF

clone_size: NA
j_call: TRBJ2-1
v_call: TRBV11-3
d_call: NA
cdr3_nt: TGTGCCAGCAGCTTGGGACGTCCAGCCTACAATGAGCAGTTCTTC
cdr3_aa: CASSLGRPAYNEQFF

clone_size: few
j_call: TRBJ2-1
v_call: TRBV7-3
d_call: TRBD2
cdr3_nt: TGTGCCAGCAGCCTCATGAAGCGGGGCCCGAGCTCCTACAATGAGCAGTTCTTC
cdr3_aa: CASSLMKRGPSSYNEQFF

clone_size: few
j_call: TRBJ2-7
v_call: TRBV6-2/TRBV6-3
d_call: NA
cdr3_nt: TGTGCCAGCAGTTGGACTGCCTACGAGCAGTACTTC
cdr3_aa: CASSWTAYEQYF

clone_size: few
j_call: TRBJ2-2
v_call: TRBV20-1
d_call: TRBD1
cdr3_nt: TGCAGTGCTGGGACAGGGGGAAGCAACACCGGGGAGCTGTTTTTT
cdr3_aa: CSAGTGGSNTGELFF

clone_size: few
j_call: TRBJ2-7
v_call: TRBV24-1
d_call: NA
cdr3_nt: TGTGCCACCAGTGACTCGACTATTCCCTACGAGCAGTACTTC
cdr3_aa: CATSDSTIPYEQYF

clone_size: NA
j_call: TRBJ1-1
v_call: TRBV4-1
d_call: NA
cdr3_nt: TGCGCCAGCAGCCAAGGTTGGACACTGAACACTGAAGCTTTCTTT
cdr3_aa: CASSQGWTLNTEAFF

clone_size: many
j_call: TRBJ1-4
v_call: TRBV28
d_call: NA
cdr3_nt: TGTGCCAGCAGTTTGAGCGGGACGGGGAATGAAAAACTGTTTTTT
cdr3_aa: CASSLSGTGNEKLFF